The 21 T cell receptor beta chains listed next were all sequenced from one sample in a study of T cells after somatic rescue of genetic block. Data came from immunoSEQ multiplex PCR; TCRdb stores just in-frame clones and leaves some out. In the table there are 95,000 to 120,000 clones, about 90% of which are singletons. Specimen: peripheral blood mononuclear cells (PBMCs). The receptor set was obtained from a woman aged 18-29 years.

This chain connects TRBV7-2 to TRBJ1-2, with TRBD1 matching over 8 bases. The germline gives CDR1 SGHTA, CDR2 FQGNSA. The CDR3 is 15 amino acids. J lost 6 bases, V lost 5 bases, and 11 bases had no gene match. For the CDR3, the DNA is TGTGCCAGCAGCATGCGCTCCGGGACAGGCGATGGCTACACCTTC. Amino acids: CASSMRSGTGDGYTF.

The CDR3 region has the DNA TGTGCGACCCGGCGCTCTGGAAACACCATATATTTT. It is translated as CATRRSGNTIYF. The V gene is TRBV5-8, the J gene TRBJ1-3, with D unresolved. The length of the CDR3 is 12 residues. Germline CDR1 reads SGHTS; CDR2 reads YDEGEE. The full variable domain, completed using reference TRBV5-8 and TRBJ1-3, is EAGVTQSPTHLIKTRGQQATLRCSPISGHTSVYWYQQALGLGLQFLLWYDEGEERNRGNFPPRFSGRQFPNYSSELNVNALELEDSALYLCATRRSGNTIYFGEGSWLTVV.

The rearrangement uses TRBV9 and TRBJ2-7; D could derive from TRBD1 or TRBD2 (5 bases each). The ends were cut back, 0 bases at V and 0 bases at J, with 13 bases in the middle. This CDR3 is built from 16 residues. Germline V gene data show CDR1 as SGDLS and CDR2 as YYNGEE. DNA for the CDR3: TGTGCCAGCAGCGTAGGGGGTAGAGGGGCCTCCTACGAGCAGTACTTC. Its protein is CASSVGGRGASYEQYF.

The rearrangement uses TRBV9 and TRBJ2-1, with TRBD2 matching 8 bases. The ends lost 3 bases at V and 0 bases at J; junction bases unmatched: 5. Germline CDR1 and CDR2: SGDLS and YYNGEE. CDR3 length: 16 residues. In nucleotides, the CDR3 is TGTGCCAGCAGCGCCGGGGGGGCTCCCTCCTACAATGAGCAGTTCTTC. It codes for CASSAGGAPSYNEQFF.

The chain is built from TRBV7-9 and TRBJ2-3; a weak D match, TRBD1 (5 bases). The CDR3 is 17 amino acids. Per the germline V gene, CDR1 is SEHNR and CDR2 is FQNEAQ (reference sequence). Trimming left V 5 bases short and J 2 bases short, with 20 bases between. The CDR3 nucleotides read TGTGCCAGCAGCACCCTCCGGACAATCGGCCCCACAGATACGCAGTATTTT. Its translation is CASSTLRTIGPTDTQYF.

V usage is TRBV2 and J usage is TRBJ2-7; D unresolved. V was pared by 0 bases and J by 6 bases, with 12 bases between. Per the germline V gene, CDR1 is SNHLY and CDR2 is FYNNEI. This CDR3 is 14 amino acids long. CDR3 amino acids: CASSEASVLGEQYF. For the CDR3, the DNA is TGTGCCAGCAGTGAAGCGTCGGTCCTAGGCGAGCAGTACTTC.

This clone has more than one count but fewer than ten. J is TRBJ2-3 and V is TRBV2, with 10 bases aligning to TRBD2. The trim removed 3 bases at V and 5 bases at J, leaving 5 bases unmatched. Germline loops: CDR1 SNHLY, CDR2 FYNNEI. The CDR3 runs to 15 residues. Here the CDR3 DNA reads TGTGCCAGCAGTGACTCTAGCGGGGGAGGAGATACGCAGTATTTT. Amino acid sequence: CASSDSSGGGDTQYF. The complete variable domain, with remaining parts taken from reference TRBV2 and TRBJ2-3, reads EPEVTQTPSHQVTQMGQEVILRCVPISNHLYFYWYRQILGQKVEFLVSFYNNEISEKSEIFDDQFSVERPDGSNFTLKIRSTKLEDSAMYFCASSDSSGGGDTQYFGPGTRLTVL.

The chain combines TRBV7-3 with TRBJ1-1; perhaps TRBD1 as D (6 bases). The CDR3 covers 13 residues. V shed 5 bases and J shed 3 bases, with 10 bases lying between them. Germline assignment: CDR1 SGHTA and CDR2 FQGTGA. The CDR3, as DNA: TGTGCCAGCAGCCCTGACAGGCACACTGAAGCTTTCTTT. It yields the protein CASSPDRHTEAFF.

V and J are TRBV7-2 and TRBJ1-5, with D perhaps TRBD1 (5 bases). Germline values: CDR1 SGHTA, CDR2 FQGNSA. V shed 3 bases and J shed 9 bases, with 15 bases lying between them. This CDR3 has 14 residues. This CDR3 is CASSLGLEGLPQHF. For the CDR3, the DNA is TGTGCCAGCAGCTTGGGACTAGAGGGTCTGCCCCAGCATTTT.

This clone was found once. DNA of the CDR3: TGCGCCAGCAGCCAAGTTACGAACACTGAAGCTTTCTTT. Amino acid sequence: CASSQVTNTEAFF. The chain employs TRBV4-1 and TRBJ1-1; D not resolved. CDR1 and CDR2 (germline): MGHRA, YSYEKL. The ends were cut back, 1 base at V and 1 base at J, with 4 bases in the middle. This CDR3 region has 13 residues.

CDR3 in amino acids: CASSHPRGSRNSPLHF. CDR3 in DNA: TGTGCCAGCAGCCATCCTAGGGGCAGCCGTAATTCACCCCTCCACTTT. The chain is built from TRBV6-6 and TRBJ1-6; D may be TRBD1 (5 bases). V lost 6 bases to trimming and J lost 6 bases, with 18 bases between them. CDR1 is MNHNY and CDR2 is SVGAGI in the germline V gene (reference sequence). CDR3 size: 16 residues.

The CDR3 DNA sequence: TGTGCCAGCAGCTTTGTCCGGAACACAGATACGCAGTATTTT. Protein product: CASSFVRNTDTQYF. The genes are TRBV7-2 and TRBJ2-3; no reliable D call. The germline V gene encodes CDR1 SGHTA and CDR2 FQGNSA. V gave up 3 bases and J gave up 2 bases, with 9 bases separating them. The CDR3 length is 14 residues.

This sequence joins TRBV5-1 and TRBJ1-2, with 7 bases fitting TRBD1. This CDR3 contains 16 residues. Germline values: CDR1 SGHRS, CDR2 YFSETQ. With 4 bases clipped from V and 5 bases from J, the junction kept 14 bases outside the gene matches. The chain's CDR3 is CASSELQGSFRYGYTF. Here the CDR3 DNA reads TGCGCCAGCAGCGAACTACAGGGGAGTTTTAGGTATGGCTACACCTTC.

V and J are TRBV5-4 and TRBJ2-3; D unclear. The germline V gene has CDR1 SGHNT and CDR2 YYREEE (reference sequence). The CDR3 runs to 14 residues. With 0 bases removed from V and 1 base from J, the gap between germline ends came to 6 bases. The CDR3 reads CASSLATRTDTQYF. The CDR3 DNA reads TGTGCCAGCAGCTTGGCAACACGCACAGATACGCAGTATTTT.

The CDR3 region has the DNA TGTGCCAGCAGCCTATCGGCAACGGAGCGCCAGCCCCAGCATTTT. It translates to CASSLSATERQPQHF. The chain uses TRBV4-2 and TRBJ1-5; no firm D call. The germline gives CDR1 LGHNA, CDR2 YNFKEQ. V was cut by 4 bases and J by 7 bases, with 17 bases left in between. The CDR3 runs to 15 residues.

J is TRBJ2-7 and V is TRBV25-1; TRBD1 matches 11 bases. The J segment lost 2 bases and the V segment lost 6 bases, leaving 12 bases of the junction unmatched. The CDR3 sequence is 17 residues long. CDR1 is MGHDK, CDR2 SYGVNS, per germline. The CDR3 loop is CASSSLGTGGRTYEQYF. CDR3 in DNA: TGTGCCAGCAGCTCGCTCGGGACAGGGGGTCGGACCTACGAGCAGTACTTC.

The genes are TRBV7-3 and TRBJ2-2, with D possibly TRBD2 on 7 matching bases. This CDR3 is 16 amino acids long. Trimming cost V 1 base and J 5 bases, with 14 bases left between them. Germline V gives CDR1 SGHTA, CDR2 FQGTGA. CDR3 DNA sequence: TGTGCCAGCAGCTTAAGGGAGGGGACAAGAACCGGGGAGCTGTTTTTT. Translated: CASSLREGTRTGELFF.

This clone appeared a single time. Mismatch with germline at one junction end may stem from a read error. This rearrangement joins TRBV6-5 to TRBJ1-5; possibly TRBD1 for D (6 bases). CDR3 length: 14 amino acids. Germline lookup yields CDR1 MNHEY and CDR2 SVGAGI. CDR3 bases: TGTGTCAGCCGGGAAGGGGGGAAGAATCAGCCCCAGCATTTT. It is translated as CVSREGGKNQPQHF.

The chain recombines TRBV5-5 with TRBJ1-1; unclear D gene. The CDR3 contains 13 residues. Germline V gene sequence: CDR1 SGHKS, CDR2 YYEKEE (reference sequence). Deletions cut 4 bases from V and 0 bases from J, with 7 bases between. The CDR3 sequence: CASSPDMNTEAFF. CDR3 in DNA: TGTGCCAGCAGCCCTGATATGAACACTGAAGCTTTCTTT.

There are a few counts of this clone. The chain joins TRBV2 to TRBJ1-1; D unclear. Per the germline V gene, CDR1 is SNHLY and CDR2 is FYNNEI. V lost 5 bases to trimming and J lost 6 bases, with 10 bases between them. The CDR3 spans 12 residues. CDR3 amino acids: CASSRPEPEAFF. DNA of the CDR3: TGTGCCAGCAGTCGACCGGAGCCTGAAGCTTTCTTT.

The chain combines TRBV14 with TRBJ2-7; no reliable D call. Germline V gene sequence: CDR1 SGHDN, CDR2 FVKESK. The CDR3 has 13 residues. The germline V and J ends were trimmed by 2 bases and 6 bases, with 11 bases remaining between them. CDR3 residues: CASSQTPPLEQYF. DNA of the CDR3: TGTGCCAGCAGCCAAACCCCACCCCTCGAGCAGTACTTC. Looking up the rest from reference TRBV14 and TRBJ2-7 gives the full variable domain: EAGVTQFPSHSVIEKGQTVTLRCDPISGHDNLYWYRRVMGKEIKFLLHFVKESKQDESGMPNNRFLAERTGGTYSTLKVQPAELEDSGVYFCASSQTPPLEQYFGPGTRLTVT.